The TCR beta chain under discussion was sequenced for a study of CD8+ T cells in alopecia areata. Extracted RNA was reverse transcribed into cDNA, the sequencing template. Libraries were prepared by immunoSEQ multiplex PCR; TCRdb keeps only in-frame clonotypes and omits some of them. The sample lists 150,000 to 200,000 clones; about 66% were seen once. This clonotype was sampled from a human donor with alopecia areata. The sequencing used CD8+ T cells sorted from blood, collected at week 0.

In nucleotides, the CDR3 is TGTGCCAGCAGCCAGTGGAGGGGGGAGACCCAGTACTTC. This sequence encodes CASSQWRGETQYF. The chain carries TRBV4-2 and TRBJ2-5; D possibly uses TRBD1 or TRBD2 (6 bases each). Germline CDR1 reads LGHNA; CDR2 reads YNFKEQ. The CDR3 consists of 13 residues. The V end was cut by 3 bases, the J end by 5 bases, with 10 bases between.